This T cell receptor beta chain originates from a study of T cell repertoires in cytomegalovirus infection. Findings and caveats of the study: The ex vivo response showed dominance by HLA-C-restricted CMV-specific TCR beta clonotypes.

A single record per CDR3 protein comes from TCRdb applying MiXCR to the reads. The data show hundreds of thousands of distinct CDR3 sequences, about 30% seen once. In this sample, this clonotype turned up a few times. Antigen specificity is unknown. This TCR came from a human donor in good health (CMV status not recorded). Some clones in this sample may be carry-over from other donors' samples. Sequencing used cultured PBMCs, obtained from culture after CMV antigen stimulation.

In nucleotides, the CDR3 is TGTGCCAGCAGTGAACAAGCGTACCAAGAGACCCAGTACTTC. Translated: CASSEQAYQETQYF. The J gene is TRBJ2-5, the V gene TRBV6-1; no reliable D call. V lost 2 bases and J 0 bases, leaving 7 bases between the germline ends. The CDR3 sequence is 14 residues long. CDR1 is MNHNS, CDR2 SASEGT, per germline.